This T cell receptor (beta chain) was observed in a study of early T cells in non-severe SARS-CoV-2 infection. Overall study context: Investigators sequenced bulk RNA drawn from unsorted whole blood, and chains remained unpaired.

The CDR3 runs 16 residues. Each cDNA molecule carried a unique molecular identifier. TCRdb re-derived calls from the 5' RACE reads in MiXCR, one entry per CDR3 protein. The sample consists of about 110,000 distinct CDR3 sequences, 9% to 13% of them appearing once. This rearrangement joins TRBV21-1 to TRBJ2-1; whether TRBD1, the table's D call, matches the DNA was not checked. TRBV21-1 is labeled a pseudogene. The TCR was taken from an adult who was a healthcare worker with PCR-confirmed SARS-CoV-2 infection or an uninfected control (not recorded which). The sequenced sample was whole blood. This CDR3 reads CASSKALKRAVNEQFF. In DNA form, the CDR3 reads TGTGCCAGCAGCAAAGCTCTTAAAAGGGCGGTCAATGAGCAGTTCTTC.